This is a list of T cell receptor beta chains from one sample in a study of vaccination and CD4 T cells after COVID-19. A single record per CDR3 protein comes from TCRdb applying MiXCR to the PCR reads. This table holds 4,000 to 4,500 distinct CDR3 sequences, less than 50% found once. For these receptors, no antigen is known. The specimen sequenced was CD4+ T cells from blood, cultured in vitro. These receptors were collected from a human donor who had recovered from COVID-19. The conserved cysteine and the conserved F or W are not part of the CDR3 here. D genes are given only for firm matches. Expanded clones get a size class; other rows say once, few or many, or leave the size out.

12	TRBV27	TRBJ2-7	NA	TRBD2	ASSSPTSGRAQY
11	TRBV19	TRBJ1-2	few	NA	ASNTLNPSGYT
14	TRBV6-1	TRBJ1-6	NA	NA	ASSVRVLARNSPLH
11	TRBV20-1	TRBJ1-1	NA	TRBD1	SARRGTGGLAF
15	TRBV20-1	TRBJ2-1	NA	TRBD2	SATSITTSGRYNEQF
17	TRBV24-1	TRBJ2-1	NA	NA	ATSDSPWAATRYLGEQF
12	TRBV11-3	TRBJ2-1	NA	NA	ASSNLASGNEQF
13	TRBV6-2/TRBV6-3	TRBJ1-1	once	NA	ASSFSTQVNTEAF
13	TRBV5-8	TRBJ1-4	NA	NA	ASSLGSSGYEKLF
14	TRBV20-1	TRBJ2-3	large	NA	SANGRDSGAPDTQY
13	TRBV5-1	TRBJ2-7	NA	TRBD2	ASSLVTSGNYEQY
9	TRBV20-1	TRBJ1-2	NA	NA	SARDGAGYT
11	TRBV19	TRBJ2-7	few	NA	ASSIRGVDEQY
15	TRBV27	TRBJ2-1	NA	NA	ASSYYDSHGSYNEQF
11	TRBV6-1	TRBJ1-1	NA	NA	ASSGWGNTEAF
13	TRBV7-2	TRBJ1-1	few	TRBD1	ASSLVGQGITEAF
12	TRBV15	TRBJ2-3	once	NA	ATSRERGTDTQY
12	TRBV20-1	TRBJ2-7	few	NA	SAIQRTRAYEQY
17	TRBV7-8	TRBJ2-3	NA	TRBD2	ASSLARFGTRKFTDTQY
14	TRBV21-1	TRBJ1-5	few	NA	ASSTFKGTVAQPQH
9	TRBV20-1	TRBJ2-1	once	NA	SALGYNEQF
12	TRBV6-1	TRBJ1-3	NA	NA	ASREQSSGNTIY
12	TRBV5-4	TRBJ2-5	NA	NA	ASSLGGTKETQY
14	TRBV6-5	TRBJ1-2	NA	NA	ASSYSKGGRGIRYT
11	TRBV20-1	TRBJ2-5	few	NA	SASEGILETQY
9	TRBV20-1	TRBJ1-1	few	TRBD1	SALRQGTAF
14	TRBV6-1	TRBJ1-2	few	NA	ASSEVNPRSPYGYT
13	TRBV2	TRBJ1-5	NA	NA	ASSKDRHGNQPQH
19	TRBV4-1	TRBJ2-3	NA	TRBD2	ASSQDGPYSGRGLSTDTQY
12	TRBV20-1	TRBJ2-3	few	NA	SASKVYRSDTQY